The 29 T cell receptor beta chains given below trace back to one sample, sequenced in a study of tumour-infiltrating T cells in Burkitt lymphoma. Only in-frame clones appear in the TCRdb table, and some are missing; sequencing was by immunoSEQ multiplex PCR. The sample contains about 7,100 clones, 65% to 75% of which appear only once. The sample comprised tumor tissue. These TCRs come from a human donor with diffuse large B-cell lymphoma.

The chain recombines TRBV5-1 with TRBJ2-5; D is unclear. Looked up from germline, CDR1 is SGHRS and CDR2 is YFSETQ. Deletions cut 1 base from V and 5 bases from J, with 15 bases between. The CDR3 length is 15 residues. The CDR3 DNA follows: TGCGCCAGCAGCTTGTCTCGTACCTCTGGTGAGACCCAGTACTTC. Translation gives CASSLSRTSGETQYF.

As regards this clone: At one end the junction does not follow the germline gene, possibly because of a read error. This chain connects TRBV6-1 to TRBJ1-3; TRBD1 is a possible D gene (6 bases). Per the germline V gene, CDR1 is MNHNS and CDR2 is SASEGT. The CDR3 is 13 residues long. CDR3 residues: CASIEGQGNTIYF. In nucleotides, the CDR3 is TGTGCCAGCATTGAAGGACAGGGAAACACCATATATTTT.

This chain connects TRBV5-6 to TRBJ2-7; D is perhaps TRBD1 (6 bases). Per germline, CDR1 SGHDT and CDR2 YYEEEE. Trimming stripped 4 bases from V and 0 bases from J, with 11 bases between. The CDR3 sequence is 14 residues long. The CDR3: CASSVDRTSYEQYF. The CDR3 region has the DNA TGTGCCAGCAGCGTGGACAGAACCTCCTACGAGCAGTACTTC.

This clone appeared once. The V and J genes are TRBV6-6 and TRBJ1-3; no clear D. The V gene's germline CDR1 is MNHNY and CDR2 SVGAGI (reference sequence). The CDR3 extends over 12 amino acids. Trimming left V 4 bases short and J 4 bases short, with 5 bases between. The CDR3 nucleotides read TGTGCCAGCAGTTCACAAGGAAACACCATATATTTT. Translated: CASSSQGNTIYF.

This rearrangement joins TRBV5-1 to TRBJ1-1, with D possibly being TRBD1 (5 bases). This CDR3 comprises 14 residues. Germline assignment: CDR1 SGHRS and CDR2 YFSETQ. With 0 bases removed from V and 4 bases from J, the gap between germline ends came to 10 bases. The CDR3 reads CASSLGGAVTEAFF. The CDR3 bases are TGCGCCAGCAGCTTGGGCGGGGCTGTCACTGAAGCTTTCTTT.

This clone has just a few counts. The chain has TRBV18 and TRBJ1-1; perhaps TRBD1 as D (6 bases). Germline values: CDR1 KGHSH, CDR2 LQKENI. The CDR3 sequence is 15 residues long. Trimming took off 2 bases at V and 2 bases at J, with 12 bases between the two ends. This chain's CDR3 is CASSPGGGLNTEAFF. In nucleotides, the CDR3 is TGTGCCAGCTCACCAGGCGGGGGGCTAAACACTGAAGCTTTCTTT.

The chain recombines TRBV10-2 with TRBJ1-1; D is ambiguous. V gave up 7 bases and J gave up 1 base, with 16 bases separating them. CDR1 WSHSY and CDR2 SAAADI come from the germline V gene. CDR3 length: 15 residues. This chain's CDR3 is CASTSILAENTEAFF. CDR3 nucleotide sequence: TGCGCCAGCACCTCGATTTTAGCCGAGAACACTGAAGCTTTCTTT.

This clone was picked up one time. V gene TRBV10-3 combines with J gene TRBJ2-7; 16 nucleotides line up with TRBD2. CDR3 length equals 17 residues. V shed 6 bases, J shed 2 bases, and the junction held 7 bases outside the gene matches. Germline values: CDR1 ENHRY, CDR2 SYGVKD. The CDR3 loop is CAISTGTSGGDPYEQYF. The CDR3 DNA reads as TGTGCCATCAGCACCGGGACTAGCGGGGGGGATCCCTACGAGCAGTACTTC.

This clone came up once. The V gene is TRBV14, the J gene TRBJ1-1; D ambiguous. The CDR3 has 12 residues. From germline, CDR1 is SGHDN and CDR2 FVKESK. V dropped 4 bases and J dropped 5 bases, with 8 bases sitting between them. The CDR3 nucleotides read TGTGCCAGCAGCCTCCGGGGAACTGAAGCTTTCTTT. Translation gives CASSLRGTEAFF.

The chain combines TRBV19 with TRBJ1-3; D gene ambiguous. This CDR3 region has 14 residues. Germline V gives CDR1 LNHDA, CDR2 SQIVND (reference sequence). The germline V and J ends were trimmed by 7 bases and 0 bases, with 10 bases remaining between them. CDR3 loop: CASNHGSSGNTIYF. In nucleotides, the CDR3 is TGTGCCAGTAACCACGGAAGCTCTGGAAACACCATATATTTT.

The chain carries TRBV19 and TRBJ1-5, with D hard to call. Trimming removed 3 bases at V and 7 bases at J, with 10 bases between. The CDR3 sequence is 13 residues long. Germline V gene lookup returns CDR1 LNHDA and CDR2 SQIVND (reference sequence). The CDR3 loop reads CASSIENRQPQHF. The CDR3 nucleotides are TGTGCCAGTAGTATCGAGAATCGGCAGCCCCAGCATTTT.

V and J are TRBV9 and TRBJ2-7; 7 bases align to TRBD1. The V gene end was trimmed by 0 bases and the J gene end by 3 bases; junction bases not matched to a gene: 6. Germline CDR1 and CDR2: SGDLS and YYNGEE. The CDR3 totals 15 residues. The DNA of the CDR3 is TGTGCCAGCAGCGTAGATGACAGGGTGGTCTACGAGCAGTACTTC. Encoded protein: CASSVDDRVVYEQYF.

V usage is TRBV5-8 and J usage is TRBJ2-5, with a possible D match to TRBD2 (6 bases). V was trimmed by 1 base and J by 5 bases, leaving 9 bases between them. Germline values: CDR1 SGHTS, CDR2 YDEGEE. This CDR3 has 13 amino acids. The chain's CDR3 is CASSLRDWETQYF. CDR3 DNA: TGTGCCAGCAGCTTGAGGGACTGGGAGACCCAGTACTTC.

This clone was picked up one time. V and J are TRBV2 and TRBJ1-6; D perhaps matches TRBD1 (5 bases). The CDR3 covers 13 residues. The germline gives CDR1 SNHLY, CDR2 FYNNEI. Trimming took off 7 bases at V and 6 bases at J, with 10 bases between the two ends. The CDR3 is CASTGGGNSPLHF. The DNA for the CDR3 is TGTGCCAGCACCGGGGGGGGTAATTCACCCCTCCACTTT.

This clone was observed a single time. The rearrangement joins TRBV4-3 to TRBJ2-5, with TRBD1 matching 8 bases. Germline trimming cut 0 bases from V and 5 bases from J; bases unmatched to any gene: 14. CDR1 LGHNA and CDR2 YSLEER come from the germline V gene. CDR3 length equals 18 residues. The CDR3 here is CASSQEYRGRSSTETQYF. DNA of the CDR3: TGCGCCAGCAGCCAAGAATACAGGGGGAGGTCAAGTACGGAGACCCAGTACTTC.

V usage is TRBV6-5 and J usage is TRBJ1-5; 8 nucleotides match TRBD1. The CDR3 covers 15 residues. Germline CDR1 and CDR2: MNHEY and SVGAGI. V gave up 6 bases and J gave up 2 bases; unmatched junction bases: 6. The CDR3 nucleotides read TGTGCCAGCAGCTCCGACAGGGGACGCAATCAGCCCCAGCATTTT. Translated, it gives CASSSDRGRNQPQHF.

This clone appeared a single time. The V and J genes are TRBV10-1 and TRBJ1-5; 8 bases match TRBD1. Trimming at V came to 3 bases and at J to 4 bases, leaving 8 bases not matched to a gene. Germline CDR1 is WNHNN and CDR2 is SYGVQD (reference sequence). The CDR3 runs 16 residues. The CDR3 coding sequence is TGCGCCAGCAGTGAAAAGGACAGGGCGAGGAATCAGCCCCAGCATTTT. Protein product: CASSEKDRARNQPQHF.

This chain's CDR3 is CASSLQWRGGYGYTF. In DNA, the CDR3 is TGTGCCAGCAGCTTGCAGTGGAGGGGCGGTTATGGCTACACCTTC. J is TRBJ1-2 and V is TRBV5-4; maybe TRBD1 (5 bases). CDR1 and CDR2 from the germline V gene are SGHNT and YYREEE (reference sequence). V was shortened by 1 base and J by 5 bases, with 15 bases between the two germline ends. CDR3 length: 15 amino acids.

The chain links TRBV4-1 to TRBJ1-4; D is unresolved. Trimming left V 1 base short and J 0 bases short, with 6 bases between. Germline CDR1 MGHRA, CDR2 YSYEKL. There are 15 residues in the CDR3. CDR3 sequence reads: CASSQGGATNEKLFF. CDR3 nucleotides: TGCGCCAGCAGCCAAGGGGGTGCAACTAATGAAAAACTGTTTTTT.

The V gene is TRBV18, the J gene TRBJ1-1; 9 bases are a match to TRBD1. Looked up from germline, CDR1 is KGHSH and CDR2 is LQKENI. The length of the CDR3 is 15 residues. The J segment lost 3 bases and the V segment lost 5 bases, leaving 7 bases of the junction unmatched. The CDR3 bases are TGTGCCAGCTCAGGCAAACAGGGGGCTGACACTGAAGCTTTCTTT. Protein sequence: CASSGKQGADTEAFF.

This chain connects TRBV18 to TRBJ2-7; 9 positions match TRBD1. CDR1 KGHSH and CDR2 LQKENI come from the germline V gene. The CDR3 is 15 amino acids. V lost 4 bases, J lost 2 bases, and 6 bases stayed unmatched. This CDR3 is CASSLTGQGTYEQYF. CDR3 nucleotides: TGTGCCAGCTCACTAACGGGACAGGGAACCTACGAGCAGTACTTC.

V usage is TRBV6-5 and J usage is TRBJ2-2, with D possibly TRBD1 on 6 matching bases. Between the trimmed V and J ends, which lost 2 bases and 5 bases, there was a span of 12 bases. CDR3 length: 15 residues. Germline V gene lookup returns CDR1 MNHEY and CDR2 SVGAGI. The CDR3 loop is CASSYGATGTGELFF. For the CDR3, the DNA is TGTGCCAGCAGTTACGGGGCCACAGGGACCGGGGAGCTGTTTTTT.

The rearrangement links TRBV27 to TRBJ2-5; 15 nucleotides agree with TRBD2. The CDR3 loop spans 16 amino acids. The V gene end was trimmed by 6 bases and the J gene end by 5 bases; junction bases not matched to a gene: 7. Germline assignment: CDR1 MNHEY and CDR2 SMNVEV (reference sequence). The CDR3 is CASRGLAGGLTETQYF. The DNA of the CDR3 is TGTGCCAGCAGAGGACTAGCGGGGGGGCTGACGGAGACCCAGTACTTC.

The chain joins TRBV27 to TRBJ1-1; 7 nucleotides agree with TRBD1. This CDR3 is 14 amino acids long. V lost 3 bases and J lost 0; bases outside the gene matches: 1. The germline CDR1 and CDR2 sequences are MNHEY and SMNVEV (reference sequence). The CDR3 here is CASSLGQMNTEAFF. The CDR3 DNA follows: TGTGCCAGCAGTTTGGGACAGATGAACACTGAAGCTTTCTTT.

The chain couples TRBV5-1 to TRBJ1-1; 8 bases match TRBD1. Germline CDR1 and CDR2: SGHRS and YFSETQ. The ends lost 4 bases at V and 0 bases at J; junction bases unmatched: 8. The CDR3 is 16 amino acids. The CDR3: CASSPGPGQVNTEAFF. The CDR3 coding sequence is TGCGCCAGCAGCCCGGGCCCGGGACAGGTGAACACTGAAGCTTTCTTT.

The V call is TRBV19, the J call TRBJ1-1; TRBD1 matches at 11 bases. The germline CDR1 and CDR2 sequences are LNHDA and SQIVND (reference sequence). V shed 3 bases, J shed 2 bases, and the junction held 23 bases outside the gene matches. The CDR3 loop spans 22 amino acids. This chain's CDR3 is CASSMGLGRSDRGRGGNTEAFF. DNA of the CDR3: TGTGCCAGTAGTATGGGTCTAGGGCGGTCGGACAGGGGGCGCGGAGGAAACACTGAAGCTTTCTTT.

The chain recombines TRBV9 with TRBJ1-3, with no clear D. The CDR3 has 15 residues. V lost 0 bases, J lost 2 bases, and 9 bases lay in between. The V gene's germline CDR1 is SGDLS and CDR2 YYNGEE. The CDR3 loop is CASSVASGTGNTIYF. The CDR3 DNA is TGTGCCAGCAGCGTAGCGTCCGGGACTGGAAACACCATATATTTT.

The chain has TRBV27 and TRBJ2-7, with D unresolved. This CDR3 is 13 amino acids long. V lost 2 bases to trimming and J lost 2 bases, with 7 bases between them. The germline gives CDR1 MNHEY, CDR2 SMNVEV (reference sequence). CDR3: CASSLGPTYEQYF. CDR3 in DNA: TGTGCCAGCAGTTTAGGCCCTACCTACGAGCAGTACTTC.

The rearrangement links TRBV6-5 to TRBJ1-1, with D perhaps matching TRBD1 (5 bases). The CDR3 has 14 amino acids. The germline V gene has CDR1 MNHEY and CDR2 SVGAGI. Trimming removed 0 bases from V and 10 bases from J, with 15 bases in between. The CDR3 DNA sequence: TGTGCCAGCAGTTACTCGAGGTCGGGGGATGGAGCTTTCTTT. Protein: CASSYSRSGDGAFF.